This T cell receptor beta chain comes out of a study of Ad26.COV2.S vaccination and SARS-CoV-2 variants. About the research overall: In the study, Ad26.COV2.S was injected intramuscularly once, or twice 56 days apart. Study-level findings and limits: Vaccine and placebo groups showed comparable non-spike TCR breadth.

With 3 bases removed from V and 8 bases from J, the gap between germline ends came to 13 bases. CDR1 and CDR2 (germline): LGHNA, YSLEER. The CDR3 spans 14 residues. Note on this clone: The antigen is undetermined.

Treatment described: around 19 received Ad26.COV2.S at low or high dose, single or two shots; about 5 received placebo; per-sample allocation not given. It was on day 63 after the first vaccine or placebo injection that samples were taken. Repertoires were generated with immunoSEQ multiplex PCR, while TCRdb's copy carries only in-frame clones and drops some. The repertoire holds 300,000 to 350,000 clones, with 85% to 90% as singletons. The chain links TRBV4-3 to TRBJ1-4; D gene unclear. Sample: peripheral blood, taken in a trial of Ad26.COV2.S vaccine versus placebo. The sequence derives from a person aged 18-60 years who received the Ad26.COV2.S COVID-19 vaccine or a placebo. CDR3 in amino acids: CASSHRGVPEKLFF. In DNA form, the CDR3 reads TGCGCCAGCAGCCACCGTGGGGTTCCGGAAAAACTGTTTTTT.